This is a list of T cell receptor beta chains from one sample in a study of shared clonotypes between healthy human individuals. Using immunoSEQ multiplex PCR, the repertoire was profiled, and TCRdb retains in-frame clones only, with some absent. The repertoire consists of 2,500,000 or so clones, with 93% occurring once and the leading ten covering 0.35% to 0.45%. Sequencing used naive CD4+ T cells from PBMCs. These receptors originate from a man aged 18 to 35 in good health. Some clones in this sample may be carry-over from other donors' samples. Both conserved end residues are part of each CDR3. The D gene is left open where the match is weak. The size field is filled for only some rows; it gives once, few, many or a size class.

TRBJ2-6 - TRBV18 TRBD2 CASLPSGSSGANVLTF TGTGCCAGCTTACCTAGCGGGAGCTCTGGGGCCAACGTCCTGACTTTC
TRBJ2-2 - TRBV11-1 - CASSLGGGLNTGELFF TGTGCCAGCAGCTTAGGGGGAGGATTGAACACCGGGGAGCTGTTTTTT
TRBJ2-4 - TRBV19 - CASISREWIQYF TGTGCCAGTATCTCCCGGGAGTGGATTCAGTACTTC
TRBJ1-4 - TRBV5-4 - CASRSGPEVEKLFF TGTGCCAGCAGATCGGGACCCGAAGTCGAAAAACTGTTTTTT
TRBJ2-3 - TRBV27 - CASSLGGINTDTQYF TGTGCCAGCAGTTTAGGCGGGATCAACACAGATACGCAGTATTTT
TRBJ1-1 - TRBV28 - CASSLSFWGTTEAFF TGTGCCAGCAGTTTATCTTTTTGGGGTACCACTGAAGCTTTCTTT
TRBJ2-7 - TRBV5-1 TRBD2 CASSPRRGSSYEQYF TGCGCCAGCAGCCCCCGGCGGGGGAGCTCCTACGAGCAGTACTTC
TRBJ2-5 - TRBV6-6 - CASRPAPGAQETQYF TGTGCCAGCAGGCCAGCCCCAGGGGCACAAGAGACCCAGTACTTC
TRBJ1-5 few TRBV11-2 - CASSFSGDDQPQHF TGTGCCAGCAGCTTCTCAGGGGATGATCAGCCCCAGCATTTT
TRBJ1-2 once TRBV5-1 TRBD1 CASSLPGGADYGYTF TGCGCCAGCAGCTTACCAGGGGGCGCGGACTATGGCTACACCTTC
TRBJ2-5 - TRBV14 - CASSPSVWEEGQETQYF TGTGCCAGCAGCCCAAGTGTCTGGGAGGAAGGACAAGAGACCCAGTACTTC
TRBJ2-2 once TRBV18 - CASSPGITNTGELFF TGTGCCAGCTCACCCGGGATAACCAACACCGGGGAGCTGTTTTTT
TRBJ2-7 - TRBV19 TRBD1 CASSVLRGQGSNEQYF TGTGCCAGTAGTGTATTGCGGGGACAGGGTTCGAACGAGCAGTACTTC
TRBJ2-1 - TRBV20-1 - CSARGYNEQFF TGCAGTGCTAGAGGCTACAATGAGCAGTTCTTC
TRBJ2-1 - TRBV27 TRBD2 CASSLGSGKFF TGTGCCAGCAGTTTAGGAAGCGGGAAGTTCTTC
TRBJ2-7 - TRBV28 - CASSSVKNSYEQYF TGTGCCAGCAGTTCTGTCAAGAACTCCTACGAGCAATACTTC
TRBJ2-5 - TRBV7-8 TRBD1 CASSLDLPGQGQETQYF TGTGCCAGCAGCTTAGATCTTCCGGGACAGGGGCAAGAGACCCAGTACTTC
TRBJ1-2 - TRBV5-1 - CASSLLQGDSYGYTF TGCGCCAGCAGCTTACTACAGGGAGACTCCTATGGCTACACCTTC
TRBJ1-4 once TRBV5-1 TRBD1 CASSPGTGLGEKLFF TGCGCCAGCAGCCCGGGGACAGGGTTGGGTGAAAAACTGTTTTTT
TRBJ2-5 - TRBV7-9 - CASSLGTARETQYF TGTGCCAGCAGCCTAGGGACGGCCCGGGAGACCCAGTACTTC
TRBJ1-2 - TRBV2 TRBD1 CASRAQDRGRGYTF TGTGCCAGCAGGGCCCAGGACAGGGGGCGAGGCTACACCTTC
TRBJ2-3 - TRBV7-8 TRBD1 CASSSRPGQGDTDTQYF TGTGCCAGCAGCTCCAGACCGGGACAGGGAGATACAGATACGCAGTATTTT
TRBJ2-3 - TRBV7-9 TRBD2 CASSSRSGIEDTQYF TGTGCCAGCAGCTCCCGCAGCGGGATCGAAGATACGCAGTATTTT
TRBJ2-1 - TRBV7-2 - CASSEQTSLYNEQFF TGTGCCAGCAGCGAACAGACTTCCCTCTACAATGAGCAGTTCTTC
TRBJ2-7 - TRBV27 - CAGGAGPTYEQYF TGTGCCGGAGGGGCAGGTCCCACCTACGAGCAGTACTTC
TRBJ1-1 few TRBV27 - CASSQRGLGTEAFF TGTGCCAGCAGCCAGCGGGGGCTGGGCACTGAAGCTTTCTTT
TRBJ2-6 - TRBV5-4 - CASSLDPRSGANVLTF TGTGCCAGCAGCTTAGACCCCCGCTCGGGGGCCAACGTCCTGACTTTC
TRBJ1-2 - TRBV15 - CATSRGGNRNSYGYTF TGTGCCACCAGCAGAGGCGGCAACCGTAACTCCTATGGCTACACCTTC
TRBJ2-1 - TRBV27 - CASSLSRLPGLLNEQFF TGTGCCAGCAGTTTATCGAGGCTCCCCGGACTGCTGAATGAGCAGTTCTTC
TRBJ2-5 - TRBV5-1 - CASTYTIPAEETQYF TGCGCCAGTACCTATACGATTCCAGCCGAAGAGACCCAGTACTTC
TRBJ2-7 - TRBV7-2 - CASSLGGATYEQYF TGTGCCAGCAGCTTAGGGGGCGCGACCTACGAGCAGTACTTC
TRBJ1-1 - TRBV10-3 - CAIQGGTLNTEAFF TGTGCCATCCAAGGCGGAACTTTGAACACTGAAGCTTTCTTT
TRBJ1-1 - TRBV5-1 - CASSIAVNTEAFF TGCGCCAGCAGCATCGCAGTAAACACTGAAGCTTTCTTT
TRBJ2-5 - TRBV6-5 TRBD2 CASGRGDQETQYF TGTGCCAGCGGGCGGGGGGACCAAGAGACCCAGTACTTC
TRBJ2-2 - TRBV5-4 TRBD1 CASSSGQRNTGELFF TGTGCCAGCAGCTCGGGACAGAGGAACACCGGGGAGCTGTTTTTT
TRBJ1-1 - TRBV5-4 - CASNPGGPSRYAFF TGTGCCAGCAACCCGGGGGGGCCCTCCAGGTACGCTTTCTTT
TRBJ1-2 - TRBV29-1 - CSGGDYGYTF TGCAGCGGGGGTGACTATGGCTACACCTTC
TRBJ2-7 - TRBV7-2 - CASSFIGGSYEQYF TGTGCCAGCAGCTTCATAGGGGGCTCCTACGAGCAGTACTTC
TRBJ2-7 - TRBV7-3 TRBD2 CASSWAGVLSEQYF TGTGCCAGCAGCTGGGCGGGAGTCCTCTCCGAGCAGTACTTC
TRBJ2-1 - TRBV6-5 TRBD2 CASSYSTGGRSNEQFF TGTGCCAGCAGTTACTCGACGGGCGGGAGGTCCAATGAGCAGTTCTTC
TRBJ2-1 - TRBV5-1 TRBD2 CASSFSGNPPHNEQFF TGCGCCAGCAGCTTTAGCGGGAATCCCCCCCACAATGAGCAGTTCTTC
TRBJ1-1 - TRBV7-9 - CASSADTRGEAFF TGTGCCAGCAGCGCCGACACCCGGGGTGAAGCTTTCTTT
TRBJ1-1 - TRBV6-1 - CASPLREAANTEAFF TGTGCCAGCCCTTTACGTGAGGCCGCGAACACTGAAGCTTTCTTT
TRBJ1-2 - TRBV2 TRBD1 CASTGSTGGTYGYTF TGTGCCAGCACTGGCTCCACAGGGGGCACCTATGGCTACACCTTC
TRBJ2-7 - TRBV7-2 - CASSLVHSPSSYEQYF TGTGCCAGCAGCTTAGTTCACTCCCCGAGCTCCTACGAGCAGTACTTC
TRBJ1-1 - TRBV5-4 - CASSPNPFGDTEAFF TGTGCCAGCAGCCCAAACCCGTTCGGCGACACTGAAGCTTTCTTT
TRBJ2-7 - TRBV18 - CASSPDSNRGYEQYF TGTGCCAGCTCACCAGATAGCAACCGGGGCTACGAGCAGTACTTC
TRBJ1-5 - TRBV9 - CASSGPFRDRTYSNQPQHF TGTGCCAGCAGCGGACCTTTCCGAGACAGAACTTATAGCAATCAGCCCCAGCATTTT
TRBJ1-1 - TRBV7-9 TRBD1 CASSLGTANTEAFF TGTGCCAGCAGTCTAGGGACAGCCAACACTGAAGCTTTCTTT
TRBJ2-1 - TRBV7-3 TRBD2 CASSSAGISYNEQFF TGTGCCAGCAGCTCAGCGGGAATCTCCTACAATGAGCAGTTCTTC
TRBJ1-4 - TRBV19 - CASINEGEKLFF TGTGCCAGTATAAACGAGGGTGAAAAACTGTTTTTT
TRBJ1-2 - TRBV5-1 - CASSSLGDIGGYTF TGCGCCAGCAGCTCGCTTGGGGACATTGGTGGCTACACCTTC
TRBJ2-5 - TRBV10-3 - CAARPGVVETQYF TGTGCCGCTCGGCCAGGGGTCGTGGAGACCCAGTACTTC
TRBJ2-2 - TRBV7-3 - CASSSQTGGELFF TGTGCCAGCAGCTCCCAAACGGGCGGGGAGCTGTTTTTT
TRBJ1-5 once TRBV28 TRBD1 CASSLRWTGGLQPQHF TGTGCCAGCAGTTTACGCTGGACAGGGGGCCTTCAGCCCCAGCATTTT
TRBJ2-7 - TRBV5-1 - CASSPWLGDGSYEQYF TGCGCCAGCAGCCCATGGCTCGGAGACGGCTCCTACGAGCAGTACTTC
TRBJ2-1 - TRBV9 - CASNSHPGPRGGNEQFF TGTGCCAGCAACTCCCACCCCGGCCCCCGAGGTGGCAATGAGCAGTTCTTC
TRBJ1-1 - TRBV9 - CASSADSNTEAFF TGTGCCAGCAGCGCGGACAGTAACACTGAAGCTTTCTTT
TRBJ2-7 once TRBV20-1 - CSAPVGGRPPF TGCAGTGCCCCAGTAGGGGGGAGGCCTCCCTTC